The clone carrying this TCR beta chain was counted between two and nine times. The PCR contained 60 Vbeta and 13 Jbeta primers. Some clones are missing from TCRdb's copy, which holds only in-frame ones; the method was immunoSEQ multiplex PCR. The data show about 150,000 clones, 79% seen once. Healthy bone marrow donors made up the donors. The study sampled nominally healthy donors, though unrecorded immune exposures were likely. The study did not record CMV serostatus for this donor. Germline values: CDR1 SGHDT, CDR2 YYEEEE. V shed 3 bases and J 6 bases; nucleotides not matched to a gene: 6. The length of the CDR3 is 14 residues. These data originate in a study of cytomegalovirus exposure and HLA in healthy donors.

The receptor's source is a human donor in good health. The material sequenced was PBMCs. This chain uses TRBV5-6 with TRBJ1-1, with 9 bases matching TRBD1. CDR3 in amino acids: CASSYGTGISEAFF. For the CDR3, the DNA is TGTGCCAGCAGCTACGGGACAGGGATCTCTGAAGCTTTCTTT.